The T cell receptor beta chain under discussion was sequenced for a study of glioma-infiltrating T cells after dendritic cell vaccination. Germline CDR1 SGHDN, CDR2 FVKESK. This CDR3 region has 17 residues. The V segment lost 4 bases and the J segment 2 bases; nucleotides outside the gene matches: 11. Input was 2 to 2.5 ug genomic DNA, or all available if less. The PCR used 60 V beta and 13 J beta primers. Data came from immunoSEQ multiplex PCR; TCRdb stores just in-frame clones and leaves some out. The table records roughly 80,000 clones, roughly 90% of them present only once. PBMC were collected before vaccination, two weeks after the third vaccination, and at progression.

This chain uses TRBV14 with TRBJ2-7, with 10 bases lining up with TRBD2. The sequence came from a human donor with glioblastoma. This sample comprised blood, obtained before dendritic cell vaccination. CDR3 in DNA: TGTGCCAGCAGCCCAACCAGGGCTAGCGGGAGCACCTACGAGCAGTACTTC. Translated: CASSPTRASGSTYEQYF.